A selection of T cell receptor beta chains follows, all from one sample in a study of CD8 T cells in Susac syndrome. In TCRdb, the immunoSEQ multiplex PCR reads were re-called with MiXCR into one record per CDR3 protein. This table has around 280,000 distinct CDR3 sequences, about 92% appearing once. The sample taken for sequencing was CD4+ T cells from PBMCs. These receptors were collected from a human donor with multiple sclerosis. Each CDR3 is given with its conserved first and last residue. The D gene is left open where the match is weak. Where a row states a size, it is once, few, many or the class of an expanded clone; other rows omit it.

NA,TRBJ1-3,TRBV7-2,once,CASSPGGLSGNTIYF,TGTGCCAGCAGCCCCGGGGGGCTCTCCGGAAACACCATATATTTT
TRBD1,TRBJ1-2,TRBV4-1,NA,CASSRGQAYFYGYTF,TGCGCCAGCAGCAGGGGACAGGCTTATTTCTATGGCTACACCTTC
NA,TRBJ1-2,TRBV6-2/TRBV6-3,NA,CASTFTLRVTSGYTF,TGTGCCAGCACCTTCACGCTCAGGGTAACGAGTGGCTACACCTTC
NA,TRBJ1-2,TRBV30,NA,CAWGRPPNYGYTF,TGTGCCTGGGGGAGGCCCCCTAACTATGGCTACACCTTC
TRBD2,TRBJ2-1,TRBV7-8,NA,CASSQKGGSLGNEQFF,TGTGCCAGCAGCCAAAAGGGAGGGTCTTTGGGGAATGAGCAGTTCTTC
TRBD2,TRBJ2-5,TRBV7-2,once,CASSLAGTSETQYF,TGTGCCAGCAGCTTGGCCGGGACTAGTGAGACCCAGTACTTC
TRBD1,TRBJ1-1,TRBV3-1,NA,CASSPIIGQGRNTEAFF,TGTGCCAGCAGCCCGATAATCGGACAGGGGCGGAACACTGAAGCTTTCTTT
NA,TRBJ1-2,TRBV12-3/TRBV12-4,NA,CASSLLGAKHYGYTF,TGTGCCAGCTCCCTCCTGGGGGCAAAGCACTATGGCTACACCTTC
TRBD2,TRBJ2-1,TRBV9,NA,CASSPRGGQYNEQFF,TGTGCCAGCAGCCCACGGGGGGGGCAGTACAATGAGCAGTTCTTC
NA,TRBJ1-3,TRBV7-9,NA,CASSGTGRISGNTIYF,TGTGCCAGCAGCGGAACAGGGAGAATCTCTGGAAACACCATATATTTT
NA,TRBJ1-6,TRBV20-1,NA,CSAREQARSPLHF,TGCAGTGCTAGGGAGCAGGCTAGGTCACCCCTCCACTTT
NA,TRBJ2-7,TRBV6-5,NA,CASSFREAYEQYF,TGTGCCAGCAGCTTTAGGGAGGCCTACGAGCAGTACTTC
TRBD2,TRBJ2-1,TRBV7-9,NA,CASILPRAGRDEQFF,TGTGCCAGCATCCTCCCCCGGGCAGGGAGGGATGAGCAGTTCTTC
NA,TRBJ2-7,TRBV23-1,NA,CASSPPGGDRNYEQYF,TGCGCCAGCAGTCCCCCGGGGGGAGACAGGAACTACGAGCAGTACTTC
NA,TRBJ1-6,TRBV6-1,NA,CASSEEGEGRSSYNSPLHF,TGTGCCAGCAGTGAAGAAGGAGAGGGGAGGAGCTCCTATAATTCACCCCTCCACTTT
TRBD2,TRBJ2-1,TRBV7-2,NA,CASSPGLAGSGGFF,TGTGCCAGCAGCCCGGGACTAGCGGGGAGCGGGGGGTTCTTC
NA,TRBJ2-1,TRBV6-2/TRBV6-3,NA,CAVVTRLNEQFF,TGTGCCGTTGTGACTAGACTTAATGAGCAGTTCTTC
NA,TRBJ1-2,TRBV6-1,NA,CASSEAGGEDNGYTF,TGTGCCAGCAGTGAAGCGGGGGGGGAGGATAATGGCTACACCTTC
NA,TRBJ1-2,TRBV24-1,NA,CATSDFRRSYGYTF,TGTGCCACCAGTGATTTCAGGCGGAGCTATGGCTACACCTTC